The clone carrying this TCR beta chain was seen many times. This sample is part of a study of T cells in Graves' hyperthyroidism and ophthalmopathy. It was 8.5 to 10 ml of fresh peripheral blood that supplied the PBMCs. TCR beta CDR3 regions were amplified from RNA. HTBI primers were the set used in a first-round RT-PCR of the TCR CDR3. TCRdb analysed the multiplex PCR reads with MiXCR anew, one entry per CDR3 protein. This table has roughly 110,000 distinct CDR3 sequences, about 16% appearing once. Germline assignment: CDR1 SGHAT and CDR2 FQNNGV. V dropped 4 bases and J dropped 4; count of bases not matched to a gene: 16. The CDR3 loop spans 20 amino acids.

The chain uses TRBV11-2 and TRBJ2-1; 13 positions match TRBD2. The TCR sequence derives from a woman aged 45-59 years with Graves' hyperthyroidism. The sequenced material came from blood. This CDR3 reads CASSSLKSRLAGGLYNEQFF. The CDR3 region has the DNA TGTGCCAGCAGCTCCTTAAAATCAAGACTAGCGGGAGGTTTATACAATGAGCAGTTCTTC.